What follows are 15 T cell receptor beta chains derived from one specimen sequenced in a study of cytomegalovirus exposure and HLA in healthy donors. Primers included in the PCR were 60 Vbeta and 13 Jbeta primers. The table came from immunoSEQ multiplex PCR; TCRdb's copy has only in-frame clones and leaves some out. The table has 160,000 or so clones, just under 80% seen once. Sequencing input: PBMCs. Every receptor here comes from a man younger than 35 in good health and CMV-seropositive.

This clone was seen a few times. The CDR3 region is CSVEWEGSYNEQFF. CDR3 DNA sequence: TGCAGCGTTGAATGGGAGGGTTCCTACAATGAGCAGTTCTTC. The chain uses TRBV29-1 and TRBJ2-1, with 7 bases aligning to TRBD2. V lost 2 bases and J lost 1; bases outside the gene matches: 2. CDR1 SQVTM and CDR2 ANQGSEA come from the germline V gene. The CDR3 length is 14 residues.

J is TRBJ1-4 and V is TRBV6-1, with D possibly being TRBD1 (5 bases). Trimming cost V 2 bases and J 5 bases, with 9 bases left between them. CDR3 size: 14 residues. Germline CDR1 MNHNS, CDR2 SASEGT. The CDR3 loop is CASSERPGNEKLFF. DNA for the CDR3: TGTGCCAGCAGTGAACGTCCAGGGAATGAAAAACTGTTTTTT.

The V gene is TRBV28, the J gene TRBJ2-7, with TRBD1 matching 7 bases. CDR1 is MDHEN and CDR2 is SYDVKM in the germline V gene. V shed 5 bases and J 3 bases; nucleotides not matched to a gene: 4. This CDR3 region has 13 residues. The CDR3 bases are TGTGCCAGCAGTCATGCAGGGGGCTACGAGCAGTACTTC. Residues: CASSHAGGYEQYF.

This clone was seen just once. Other DNA sequences in the same sample also yield this CDR3. The chain carries TRBV27 and TRBJ1-1; 8 nucleotides line up with TRBD1. The V segment lost 2 bases and the J segment 1 base; nucleotides outside the gene matches: 0. Germline V CDR1 and CDR2: MNHEY, SMNVEV (reference sequence). The CDR3 runs to 14 residues. CDR3 loop: CASSLGQGNTEAFF. The DNA for the CDR3 is TGTGCCAGCAGTTTAGGACAGGGGAACACTGAAGCTTTCTTT.

On this clone: A read error may produce the germline difference seen at one junction end. V and J are TRBV6-6 and TRBJ2-2, with TRBD2 as a possible D gene (7 bases). The CDR3 length is 16 residues. Germline V CDR1 and CDR2: MNHNY, SVGAGI (reference sequence). The CDR3 spells CASSYPVGGPHGELLF. Here the CDR3 DNA reads TGTGCCAGCAGTTACCCAGTGGGGGGGCCACACGGGGAGCTGCTTTTT.

This rearrangement joins TRBV6-1 to TRBJ1-2; weak D call: TRBD1 (5 bases). The CDR3 has 12 amino acids. Deletions cut 4 bases from V and 10 bases from J, with 13 bases between. Germline-derived CDR1 and CDR2 are MNHNS and SASEGT. Here the CDR3 DNA reads TGTGCCAGCAGTGGACGGGAGGGGCCCTACACCTTC. Translating gives CASSGREGPYTF.

CDR3 protein: CASSPDSLYEQYF. CDR3 bases: TGTGCCAGCAGCCCTGACAGCCTCTACGAGCAGTACTTC. The J gene is TRBJ2-7, the V gene TRBV7-9, with D tentatively TRBD1 (5 bases). This CDR3 is built from 13 residues. Trimming took 5 bases from V and 3 from J, leaving 11 bases between them. Germline loops: CDR1 SEHNR, CDR2 FQNEAQ (reference sequence). The whole variable domain, remainder taken from reference TRBV7-9 and TRBJ2-7, is DTGVSQNPRHKITKRGQNVTFRCDPISEHNRLYWYRQTLGQGPEFLTYFQNEAQLEKSRLLSDRFSAERPKGSFSTLEIQRTEQGDSAMYLCASSPDSLYEQYFGPGTRLTVT.

The V call is TRBV28, the J call TRBJ2-2, with TRBD2 matching over 13 bases. This CDR3 spans 16 amino acids. The ends lost 6 bases at V and 8 bases at J; junction bases unmatched: 9. In germline, CDR1 is MDHEN, CDR2 SYDVKM. The DNA for the CDR3 is TGTGCCAGCAGCCTCGCTGGGACTAGCGGGACAGGGGAGCTGTTTTTT. Translating it yields CASSLAGTSGTGELFF.

The V and J genes are TRBV6-5 and TRBJ1-1; a weak D match, TRBD1 (5 bases). V lost 3 bases to trimming and J lost 0 bases, with 11 bases between them. The CDR3 loop spans 15 amino acids. Germline V gene data show CDR1 as MNHEY and CDR2 as SVGAGI. As DNA, the CDR3 is TGTGCCAGCAGTTATGCGGGGGGGGTGAACACTGAAGCTTTCTTT. It codes for CASSYAGGVNTEAFF.

The chain recombines TRBV6-4 with TRBJ1-1; weak D call: TRBD1 (6 bases). The V gene's germline CDR1 is MRHNA and CDR2 SNTAGT. The CDR3 is 13 amino acids. The V and J ends lost 4 bases and 1 base respectively, with 7 bases between them. CDR3 sequence (DNA): TGTGCCAGCAGTGCGACAGGGAACACTGAAGCTTTCTTT. It codes for CASSATGNTEAFF.

The J gene is TRBJ1-1, the V gene TRBV5-4; D perhaps matches TRBD1 (6 bases). The germline V gene has CDR1 SGHNT and CDR2 YYREEE (reference sequence). The CDR3 is made up of 16 amino acids. Trimming cost V 0 bases and J 3 bases, with 15 bases left between them. The CDR3 sequence: CASSLDGGGRDTEAFF. CDR3 coding DNA: TGTGCCAGCAGCTTGGATGGGGGGGGGCGTGACACTGAAGCTTTCTTT.

The chain carries TRBV5-6 and TRBJ2-1; the match to TRBD2 covers 8 bases. After removal of 3 bases from V and 9 bases from J, the junction contained 11 bases not matched to a gene. The CDR3 covers 15 residues. From germline, CDR1 is SGHDT and CDR2 YYEEEE. CDR3 residues: CASSYIRAGGGEQFF. The DNA of the CDR3 is TGTGCCAGCAGCTATATAAGGGCCGGGGGGGGTGAGCAGTTCTTC.

As concerns this clone: This CDR3 fails to terminate in the conserved phenylalanine or tryptophan, so it likely reflects a read error. V usage is TRBV18 and J usage is TRBJ1-6; D possibly corresponds to TRBD1 (5 bases). The V and J ends lost 3 bases and 9 bases respectively, with 9 bases between them. CDR3 size: 13 residues. Per the germline V gene, CDR1 is KGHSH and CDR2 is LQKENI. CDR3 sequence: CASSPPQGSPLHL. In DNA form, the CDR3 reads TGTGCCAGCTCACCGCCCCAGGGTTCACCCCTCCACCTT.

This clone appeared once. The chain has TRBV7-9 and TRBJ2-1; D gene uncertain. V was trimmed by 10 bases and J by 0 bases, leaving 13 bases between them. Germline CDR1 reads SEHNR; CDR2 reads FQNEAQ (reference sequence). The CDR3 covers 14 residues. The CDR3 loop reads CATLSSRSYNEQFF. The CDR3 DNA reads TGTGCCACTTTATCGAGTCGCTCCTACAATGAGCAGTTCTTC.

Notes on this clone: Other DNA sequences in this specimen translate into the identical CDR3. The DNA of the CDR3 is TGTGCCAGCAGCGGACTCCCTTCTCGGCCCCAGCATTTT. Translated, it gives CASSGLPSRPQHF. The genes are TRBV2 and TRBJ1-5; D not resolved. The CDR3 loop spans 13 amino acids. V lost 6 bases to trimming and J lost 9 bases, with 15 bases between them. Germline V gene data show CDR1 as SNHLY and CDR2 as FYNNEI.